Shown below are 20 T cell receptor beta chains from a single sample sequenced in a study of T cells in Graves' hyperthyroidism and ophthalmopathy. Amplification of TCR beta CDR3 regions was performed using RNA transcripts as template. First-round RT-PCR with HTBI primers amplified the TCR CDR3 region. TCRdb reprocessed the multiplex PCR reads with MiXCR, giving one entry per CDR3 protein. The sample lists hundreds of thousands of distinct CDR3 sequences; under 45% were seen once. The sequenced sample was blood. These receptors were obtained from a woman aged 40 to 50 with Graves' hyperthyroidism.

This clonotype was counted only a few times. The rearrangement uses TRBV25-1 and TRBJ2-5; TRBD2 matches at 9 bases. The CDR3 extends over 15 amino acids. CDR1 is MGHDK and CDR2 is SYGVNS in the germline V gene. Trimming took 2 bases from V and 4 from J; bases not matched to a gene: 5. The CDR3 coding sequence is TGTGCCAGCAGTGAAGGGGCGGGAGGGCGAGAGACCCAGTACTTC. Its protein is CASSEGAGGRETQYF. Using reference TRBV25-1 and TRBJ2-5 for the parts outside the CDR3, the full variable domain is EADIYQTPRYLVIGTGKKITLECSQTMGHDKMYWYQQDPGMELHLIHYSYGVNSTEKGDLSSESTVSRIRTEHFPLTLESARPSHTSQYLCASSEGAGGRETQYFGPGTRLLVL.

This chain uses TRBV24-1 with TRBJ2-7; possibly TRBD1 for D (6 bases). Germline V gene sequence: CDR1 KGHDR, CDR2 SFDVKD. The CDR3 length is 13 residues. With 4 bases removed from V and 3 bases from J, the gap between germline ends came to 9 bases. The CDR3 reads CATSETGYYEQYF. The CDR3 coding sequence is TGTGCCACCAGTGAGACAGGATACTACGAGCAGTACTTC.

The V and J genes are TRBV7-8 and TRBJ2-3; D gene unclear. The CDR3 runs to 13 residues. The V and J ends lost 5 bases and 6 bases respectively, with 12 bases between them. Per the germline V gene, CDR1 is SGHVS and CDR2 is FQNEAQ. The CDR3 region has the DNA TGTGCCAGCAGCGGATCCAACCTCGATACGCAGTATTTT. Encoded protein: CASSGSNLDTQYF.

This clonotype has just a few counts. This rearrangement joins TRBV6-5 to TRBJ2-7; no clear D. V shed 5 bases and J shed 3 bases, with 11 bases lying between them. This CDR3 region has 13 residues. Per germline, CDR1 MNHEY and CDR2 SVGAGI. CDR3 coding DNA: TGTGCCAGCAGTCTTCTTTCAGTCTACGAGCAGTACTTC. This gives the protein CASSLLSVYEQYF.

Many counts were recorded for this clonotype. This chain links TRBV5-1 with TRBJ1-5, with D unresolved. The CDR3 consists of 13 residues. In germline, CDR1 is SGHRS, CDR2 YFSETQ. Trimming left V 3 bases short and J 3 bases short, with 7 bases between. This CDR3 reads CASSSDTNQPQHF. CDR3 DNA sequence: TGCGCCAGCAGCTCCGACACCAATCAGCCCCAGCATTTT. Filled out from reference TRBV5-1 and TRBJ1-5, the complete variable domain reads KAGVTQTPRYLIKTRGQQVTLSCSPISGHRSVSWYQQTPGQGLQFLFEYFSETQRNKGNFPGRFSGRQFSNSRSEMNVSTLELGDSALYLCASSSDTNQPQHFGDGTRLSIL.

The genes are TRBV10-3 and TRBJ2-2; maybe TRBD2 (6 bases). The CDR3 is 15 residues long. Trimming cost V 10 bases and J 0 bases, with 15 bases left between them. Germline values: CDR1 ENHRY, CDR2 SYGVKD. The CDR3 protein is CASNNGGANTGELFF. The CDR3 DNA follows: TGTGCCAGCAATAATGGCGGGGCGAACACCGGGGAGCTGTTTTTT.

The table lists this clonotype with a few counts. The V call is TRBV12-3 or TRBV12-4, the J call TRBJ2-7; D unresolved. V was pared by 1 base and J by 2 bases, with 12 bases between. CDR3 length equals 15 residues. The DNA for the CDR3 is TGTGCCAGCAGTTTAGGGTCGGACCCAACCTACGAGCAGTACTTC. It specifies CASSLGSDPTYEQYF.

This clonotype was recorded at least ten times. The chain employs TRBV13 and TRBJ1-2; D gene unclear. With 1 base removed from V and 3 bases from J, the gap between germline ends came to 9 bases. There are 14 residues in the CDR3. CDR1 and CDR2 (germline): PRHDT, FYEKMQ (reference sequence). The CDR3 DNA is TGTGCCAGCAGCTTAGCAGGCGGATACTATGGCTACACCTTC. Translation gives CASSLAGGYYGYTF.

There are a few counts of this clonotype. The chain links TRBV6-5 to TRBJ1-1; the D gene is possibly TRBD1 (6 bases). Germline assignment: CDR1 MNHEY and CDR2 SVGAGI. CDR3 length: 13 residues. With 0 bases removed from V and 11 bases from J, the gap between germline ends came to 13 bases. CDR3 protein: CASSYSKGEKAFF. Here the CDR3 DNA reads TGTGCCAGCAGTTACTCGAAGGGGGAGAAGGCTTTCTTT.

V gene TRBV28 combines with J gene TRBJ2-2; 7 bases agree with TRBD2. CDR1 and CDR2 from the germline V gene are MDHEN and SYDVKM. The V segment lost 5 bases and the J segment 5 bases; nucleotides outside the gene matches: 11. The length of the CDR3 is 16 residues. The CDR3: CASSRDYRSYTGELFF. The CDR3 DNA reads as TGTGCCAGCAGTCGGGACTACCGATCCTATACCGGGGAGCTGTTTTTT. Drawing the rest from reference TRBV28 and TRBJ2-2, the complete variable domain is DVKVTQSSRYLVKRTGEKVFLECVQDMDHENMFWYRQDPGLGLRLIYFSYDVKMKEKGDIPEGYSVSREKKERFSLILESASTNQTSMYLCASSRDYRSYTGELFFGEGSRLTVL.

The V and J genes are TRBV6-5 and TRBJ1-2; no definite D call. The CDR3 sequence is 15 residues long. V was shortened by 7 bases and J by 3 bases, with 18 bases between the two germline ends. Germline loops: CDR1 MNHEY, CDR2 SVGAGI. This CDR3 reads CASIGGHGVYYGYTF. The CDR3 nucleotides are TGTGCCAGCATCGGAGGGCATGGGGTATACTATGGCTACACCTTC.

Only a few counts were recorded for this clonotype. The V and J genes are TRBV6-4 and TRBJ1-2, with D unresolved. The V end lost 2 bases, the J end lost 2 bases, and 12 bases lay between the germline ends. CDR3 length: 15 amino acids. CDR1 MRHNA and CDR2 SNTAGT come from the germline V gene. This CDR3 is CASSDMGSSNYGYTF. In nucleotides, the CDR3 is TGTGCCAGCAGTGACATGGGGAGTTCCAACTATGGCTACACCTTC.

Many counts were recorded for this clonotype. This rearrangement joins TRBV19 to TRBJ2-7, with a possible D match to TRBD1 (6 bases). The CDR3 contains 13 residues. The V gene lost 4 bases and the J gene lost 3 bases, with 10 bases spanning the gap. In germline, CDR1 is LNHDA, CDR2 SQIVND (reference sequence). The CDR3 spells CASSKTQGYEQYF. CDR3 nucleotides: TGTGCCAGTAGTAAGACACAGGGCTACGAGCAGTACTTC.

This clonotype was seen ten or more times. The V gene is TRBV7-9, the J gene TRBJ1-6, with D perhaps TRBD1 (5 bases). The CDR3 runs 15 residues. Trimming shortened V by 5 bases and J by 7 bases, and 15 bases separated the two germline ends. CDR1 SEHNR and CDR2 FQNEAQ come from the germline V gene (reference sequence). For the CDR3, the DNA is TGTGCCAGCAGCCCCCGGGGGGTCCTGAATTCACCCCTCCACTTT. Its translation is CASSPRGVLNSPLHF.

The CDR3 protein is CASSRDRGYNQPQHF. CDR3 DNA sequence: TGTGCCAGCAGTAGGGACAGGGGCTACAATCAGCCCCAGCATTTT. This chain uses TRBV12-3 or TRBV12-4 with TRBJ1-5, with 10 positions matching TRBD1. Trimming cost V 5 bases and J 3 bases; bases outside gene matches: 4. The CDR3 loop spans 15 amino acids.

This clonotype has ten or more counts. The gene calls are TRBV6-1 and TRBJ1-3; no firm D call. The CDR3 length is 13 residues. V was trimmed by 3 bases and J by 6 bases, leaving 9 bases between them. Germline CDR1 MNHNS, CDR2 SASEGT. The CDR3 DNA reads as TGTGCCAGCAGTGATTCATTCGAAAACACCATATATTTT. It specifies CASSDSFENTIYF.

This rearrangement joins TRBV20-1 to TRBJ1-6; D is perhaps TRBD1 (6 bases). Germline V gene sequence: CDR1 DFQATT, CDR2 SNEGSKA (reference sequence). V was trimmed by 2 bases and J by 7 bases, leaving 12 bases between them. The CDR3 covers 14 residues. CDR3 sequence reads: CSARSWTVNSPLHF. The CDR3 DNA reads as TGCAGTGCTAGAAGTTGGACAGTAAATTCACCCCTCCACTTT.

Regarding this clonotype: The junction does not match germline at one end; this may be a read error. The rearrangement links TRBV12-3 or TRBV12-4 to TRBJ1-1; D might be TRBD1 (6 bases). The CDR3 consists of 15 residues. CDR3 residues: CASSQGQTSNAEAFF. DNA for the CDR3: TGTGCCAGCAGCCAAGGACAGACTTCGAACGCTGAAGCTTTCTTT.

This chain's CDR3 is CASSQEWGLAGVGGELFF. The CDR3 DNA reads TGCGCCAGCAGCCAAGAATGGGGACTAGCGGGGGTTGGCGGGGAGCTGTTTTTT. The chain carries TRBV4-3 and TRBJ2-2; 14 bases are shared with TRBD2. Germline lookup yields CDR1 LGHNA and CDR2 YSLEER. Losses at the gene ends were 0 bases for V and 7 bases for J; bases not matched to a gene: 7. The CDR3 totals 18 residues.

V gene TRBV12-3 or TRBV12-4 combines with J gene TRBJ2-5; 8 bases line up with TRBD1. J gave up 4 bases and V 5 bases, and 6 bases lay outside the gene matches. The CDR3 is made up of 14 amino acids. CDR3 DNA sequence: TGTGCCAGCAGTGGAGACAGGGGAGGAGAGACCCAGTACTTC. Translating it yields CASSGDRGGETQYF.